This T cell receptor (beta chain) was captured by sequencing in a study of lymphopenia after photon versus proton radiotherapy. Study-wide points: Under photons, naive T cells and diversity fell while effector/memory populations rose. Oligoclonal CD8+ Temra expansion after nadir drove photon patients' diversity drop. Post-nadir TCR diversity decline inversely tracked overall survival among those who died. Survival link was tested only in deceased patients; proton benefit remains a possibility.

Germline V gene sequence: CDR1 MDHEN, CDR2 SYDVKM. CDR3 size: 15 residues. After removal of 7 bases from V and 4 bases from J, the junction contained 12 bases not matched to a gene. A word on this clone: Its antigen remains unknown.

Generated by immunoSEQ multiplex PCR, the TCRdb table keeps only in-frame clones and is missing some. The sample contains roughly 42,000 clones, approximately 83% of which appear only once. This sequence originates from a man aged 35-49 years with gastric cancer. The chain recombines TRBV28 with TRBJ2-7, with 8 bases aligning to TRBD1. The sequencing used peripheral blood, collected from a patient treated with photon-based radiotherapy. The CDR3 DNA sequence: TGTGCCAGCACCGGTTTAGGACAGGGAGGTTACGAGCAGTACTTC. Protein: CASTGLGQGGYEQYF.